This T cell receptor beta chain was documented in a study of CD8 T cells in Susac syndrome. At the level of the study: Active disease was present in roughly 6 of the sequenced Susac syndrome patients, and remission in eight. When blood was collected, patients with Susac syndrome were therapy-naive, were taking corticosteroids, or were receiving intravenous immunoglobulin alone.

The RNA input was about 0.5 to 1 ug, and it was reverse transcribed with random hexamers. immunoSEQ multiplex PCR amplified TCR beta CDR3 across 54 Vbeta, 13 Jbeta. TCRdb re-called the immunoSEQ multiplex PCR reads through MiXCR, storing one row per CDR3 protein. The sample shows about 190,000 distinct CDR3 sequences, approximately 96% of them seen only once. V lost 2 bases, J lost 4 bases, and 11 bases lay in between. CDR1 and CDR2 from the germline V gene are MNHNY and SVGAGI (reference sequence). This CDR3 is built from 14 residues. The sample consisted of CD4+ T cells from PBMCs. This chain connects TRBV6-6 to TRBJ1-2, with D possibly matching TRBD1 (6 bases). This TCR was sampled from a human donor with Susac syndrome. The CDR3 protein is CASSYDGGAYGYTF. The CDR3 coding sequence is TGTGCCAGCAGTTACGATGGGGGCGCCTATGGCTACACCTTC.